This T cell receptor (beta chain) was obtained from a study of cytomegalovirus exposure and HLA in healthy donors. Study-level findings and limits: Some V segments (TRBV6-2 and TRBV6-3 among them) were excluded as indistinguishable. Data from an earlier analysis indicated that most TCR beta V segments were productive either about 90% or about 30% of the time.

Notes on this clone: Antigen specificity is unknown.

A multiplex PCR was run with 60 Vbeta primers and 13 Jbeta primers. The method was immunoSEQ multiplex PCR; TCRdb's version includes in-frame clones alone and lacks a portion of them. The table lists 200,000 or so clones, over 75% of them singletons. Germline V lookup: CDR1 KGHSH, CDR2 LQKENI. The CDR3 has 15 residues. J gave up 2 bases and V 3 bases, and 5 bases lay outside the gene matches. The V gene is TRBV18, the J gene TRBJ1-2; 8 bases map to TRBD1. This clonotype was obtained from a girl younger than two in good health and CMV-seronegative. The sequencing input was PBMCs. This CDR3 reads CASSPDRARNYGYTF. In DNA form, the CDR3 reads TGTGCCAGCTCACCGGACAGGGCACGAAACTATGGCTACACCTTC.